Listed here are 4 T cell receptor beta chains from one sample, sequenced in a study of T cell repertoires in cytomegalovirus infection. In TCRdb, the reads were re-called with MiXCR into one record per CDR3 protein. The table shows more than 400,000 distinct CDR3 sequences, with about a quarter occurring only once. The sequenced sample was PBMCs. The receptor set was obtained from a human donor in good health (CMV status not recorded). Some clones in this sample may be carry-over from other donors' samples.

The sample holds a few counts of this clonotype. The V gene is TRBV29-1, the J gene TRBJ2-1; 8 nucleotides align to TRBD2. The length of the CDR3 is 14 residues. The trim removed 6 bases at V and 4 bases at J, leaving 8 bases unmatched. Germline CDR1 and CDR2: SQVTM and ANQGSEA. The CDR3 loop reads CSVDYSGAYNEQFF. The DNA of the CDR3 is TGCAGCGTCGACTATAGCGGGGCATACAATGAGCAGTTCTTC.

The chain links TRBV4-1 to TRBJ1-1; no clear D. The CDR3 runs to 14 residues. Germline values: CDR1 MGHRA, CDR2 YSYEKL. The V end lost 4 bases, the J end lost 4 bases, and 13 bases lay between the germline ends. CDR3 residues: CASSRLRIGTEAFF. DNA of the CDR3: TGCGCCAGCAGCCGACTGAGGATTGGCACTGAAGCTTTCTTT.

This clonotype has at least ten counts. The chain joins TRBV7-2 to TRBJ1-5; D uncertain. CDR1 and CDR2 from the germline V gene are SGHTA and FQGNSA. The CDR3 is 13 residues long. V was shortened by 3 bases and J by 4 bases, with 7 bases between the two germline ends. The CDR3 coding sequence is TGTGCCAGCAGCTTGTTAGAGAATCAGCCCCAGCATTTT. Translated: CASSLLENQPQHF. Using reference TRBV7-2 and TRBJ1-5 for the parts outside the CDR3, the full variable domain is GAGVSQSPSNKVTEKGKDVELRCDPISGHTALYWYRQSLGQGLEFLIYFQGNSAPDKSGLPSDRFSAERTGGSVSTLTIQRTQQEDSAVYLCASSLLENQPQHFGDGTRLSIL.

The chain employs TRBV9 and TRBJ2-1; TRBD1 aligns across 8 bases. This CDR3 comprises 15 residues. The trim removed 0 bases at V and 4 bases at J, leaving 3 bases unmatched. Per the germline V gene, CDR1 is SGDLS and CDR2 is YYNGEE. The CDR3 DNA reads as TGTGCCAGCAGCGTAGAACAGGGGGGATACAATGAGCAGTTCTTC. Protein product: CASSVEQGGYNEQFF.